This T cell receptor (beta chain) was identified during a study of PD-1 blockade in classical Hodgkin lymphoma. CDR1 and CDR2 (germline): SGHTA, FQGNSA. This CDR3 comprises 14 residues. V was clipped by 5 bases and J by 4 bases, with 14 bases between them. All trial patients relapsed after autologous stem cell transplantation. Libraries were prepared by immunoSEQ multiplex PCR; TCRdb keeps only in-frame clonotypes and omits some of them. The data contain about 40,000 clones, around 87% of them singletons. The starting material was peripheral blood mononuclear cells (PBMCs), obtained at baseline. This TCR came from a human donor with classical Hodgkin lymphoma. The chain combines TRBV7-2 with TRBJ1-1, with D tentatively TRBD1 (5 bases). In DNA form, the CDR3 reads TGTGCCAGCAGCCCCCTTAGGGGCGGCACTGAAGCTTTCTTT. It encodes CASSPLRGGTEAFF.